The 5 T cell receptor beta chains below all came from one sample that was sequenced in a study of vaccination effects on CD4 cells after COVID-19. No cognate antigen is known for these TCRs. Produced via immunoSEQ multiplex PCR; TCRdb's table is partial and in-frame only. The sample records around 50,000 clones, 60% to 85% being singletons. Following a roughly 9-day culture, CD4+ T cells were purified. The sequences come from CD4+ T cells from PBMCs cultured without peptide, collected before COVID-19 vaccination. The receptors shown here come from a human donor who had a prior SARS-CoV-2 infection.

This clone was detected a few times. This chain links TRBV7-3 with TRBJ2-2, with D possibly matching TRBD2 (6 bases). Germline lookup yields CDR1 SGHTA and CDR2 FQGTGA. The CDR3 is made up of 15 amino acids. V shed 5 bases and J shed 1 base, with 11 bases lying between them. In nucleotides, the CDR3 is TGTGCCAGCAGCCCTATGGGGGGGAACACCGGGGAGCTGTTTTTT. Translation gives CASSPMGGNTGELFF.

The chain links TRBV6-2 or TRBV6-3 to TRBJ2-5, with TRBD2 identical over 8 bases. This CDR3 contains 16 residues. Germline CDR1 and CDR2: MNHEY and SVGEGT. V shed 5 bases and J 4 bases; nucleotides not matched to a gene: 12. The CDR3 sequence: CASSRLPGLGLETQYF. CDR3 DNA: TGTGCCAGCAGTCGGTTACCGGGACTAGGACTAGAGACCCAGTACTTC.

The count of this clone is one. This rearrangement joins TRBV6-1 to TRBJ2-5; 9 bases map to TRBD1. CDR3 length: 15 amino acids. J lost 3 bases, V lost 1 base, and 3 bases had no gene match. Germline lookup yields CDR1 MNHNS and CDR2 SASEGT. CDR3 amino acids: CASSEVWDREETQYF. DNA of the CDR3: TGTGCCAGCAGTGAAGTTTGGGACAGGGAAGAGACCCAGTACTTC.

This chain joins TRBV5-1 and TRBJ2-1, with TRBD2 matching 13 bases. The CDR3 is 17 amino acids. V shed 5 bases, J shed 1 base, and the junction held 6 bases outside the gene matches. Germline V CDR1 and CDR2: SGHRS, YFSETQ. The CDR3 protein is CASRGLAGRGSYNEQFF. The CDR3 DNA follows: TGCGCCAGCAGGGGACTAGCGGGAAGGGGGTCCTACAATGAGCAGTTCTTC. Variable domain in full (rest from reference TRBV5-1 and TRBJ2-1): KAGVTQTPRYLIKTRGQQVTLSCSPISGHRSVSWYQQTPGQGLQFLFEYFSETQRNKGNFPGRFSGRQFSNSRSEMNVSTLELGDSALYLCASRGLAGRGSYNEQFFGPGTRLTVL.

This clone turned up a few times. The chain uses TRBV2 and TRBJ1-4; TRBD1 matches at 10 bases. With 6 bases clipped from V and 8 bases from J, the junction kept 6 bases outside the gene matches. Germline assignment: CDR1 SNHLY and CDR2 FYNNEI. The CDR3 sequence is 14 residues long. The CDR3 DNA reads as TGTGCCAGCAGCGTAGACAGGGGGCGGGAAAAACTGTTTTTT. Its translation is CASSVDRGREKLFF.